Shown below are 10 T cell receptor beta chains from a single sample sequenced in a study of cytomegalovirus exposure and HLA in healthy donors. PCR employed 60 Vbeta and 13 Jbeta primers. This table comes from immunoSEQ multiplex PCR, and its TCRdb copy is limited to in-frame clones, with some not included. The sample includes about 98,000 clones, 81% seen only once; the top ten take 1.4%. The specimen sequenced was PBMCs. The receptors derive from a man in his forties or fifties in good health and CMV-seronegative.

The chain employs TRBV6-4 and TRBJ2-5; 8 nucleotides align to TRBD1. This CDR3 has 13 amino acids. CDR1 is MRHNA and CDR2 is SNTAGT in the germline V gene. V dropped 5 bases and J dropped 2; count of bases not matched to a gene: 1. CDR3 in DNA: TGTGCCAGCAGTAGGACAGGGCAAGAGACCCAGTACTTC. Residues: CASSRTGQETQYF.

This clone has just a few counts. J is TRBJ1-5 and V is TRBV19, with D perhaps TRBD1 (6 bases). V shed 4 bases and J shed 0 bases, with 13 bases lying between them. The germline V gene has CDR1 LNHDA and CDR2 SQIVND (reference sequence). The CDR3 sequence is 16 residues long. CDR3 loop: CASSKLGQSSNQPQHF. CDR3 coding DNA: TGTGCCAGTAGTAAATTGGGACAATCTAGCAATCAGCCCCAGCATTTT.

The chain links TRBV6-1 to TRBJ1-3; D ambiguous. This CDR3 region has 16 residues. With 2 bases removed from V and 0 bases from J, the gap between germline ends came to 11 bases. Germline V CDR1 and CDR2: MNHNS, SASEGT. CDR3 nucleotide sequence: TGTGCCAGCAGTGAACTGAGGCCCAGCTCTGGAAACACCATATATTTT. As protein: CASSELRPSSGNTIYF.

The genes are TRBV19 and TRBJ2-7, with D unresolved. CDR1 and CDR2 from the germline V gene are LNHDA and SQIVND (reference sequence). The CDR3 sequence is 13 residues long. Trimming stripped 4 bases from V and 1 base from J, with 8 bases between. CDR3 amino acids: CASSTPDSYEQYF. The CDR3 region has the DNA TGTGCCAGTAGTACCCCAGATTCCTACGAGCAGTACTTC.

This chain joins TRBV6-5 and TRBJ2-1; D is possibly TRBD1 (5 bases). The germline V gene has CDR1 MNHEY and CDR2 SVGAGI. This CDR3 contains 13 residues. V was pared by 0 bases and J by 8 bases, with 8 bases between. CDR3 sequence reads: CASSYSKGYEQFF. Written as DNA, the CDR3 is TGTGCCAGCAGTTACTCGAAGGGGTATGAGCAGTTCTTC.

The chain carries TRBV5-5 and TRBJ1-1; weak D call: TRBD1 (5 bases). The germline CDR1 and CDR2 sequences are SGHKS and YYEKEE (reference sequence). This CDR3 is 15 amino acids long. Trimming removed 4 bases from V and 0 bases from J, with 13 bases in between. CDR3 in amino acids: CASSLGWGMNTEAFF. CDR3 in DNA: TGTGCCAGCAGCCTGGGATGGGGCATGAACACTGAAGCTTTCTTT.

This clone was picked up a small number of times. The genes are TRBV6-1 and TRBJ1-6, with D hard to call. The CDR3 sequence is 14 residues long. V lost 4 bases and J 0 bases, leaving 4 bases between the germline ends. Germline CDR1 MNHNS, CDR2 SASEGT. The CDR3 protein is CASSGRSYNSPLHF. The CDR3 bases are TGTGCCAGCAGTGGTCGCTCCTATAATTCACCCCTCCACTTT.

This clone was observed once. The chain carries TRBV30 and TRBJ2-7, with D tentatively TRBD1 (6 bases). The CDR3 totals 11 residues. Trimming left V 1 base short and J 7 bases short, with 8 bases between. Germline V CDR1 and CDR2: GTSNPN, SVGIG (reference sequence). For the CDR3, the DNA is TGTGCCTGGAGTGACAGGGAGGAGCAGTACTTC. This sequence encodes CAWSDREEQYF.

The genes are TRBV7-2 and TRBJ1-6; D might be TRBD1 (6 bases). The CDR3 is made up of 17 amino acids. Trimming removed 4 bases from V and 6 bases from J, with 19 bases in between. CDR1 and CDR2 from the germline V gene are SGHTA and FQGNSA. The CDR3 region has the DNA TGTGCCAGCAGCTACGACCCCCAGACAGGCAGTAATTCACCCCTCCACTTT. Translation gives CASSYDPQTGSNSPLHF.

This chain joins TRBV7-9 and TRBJ2-7; 8 positions agree with TRBD2. CDR3 length: 13 amino acids. The V and J ends lost 6 bases and 2 bases, in that order; junction bases with no gene match: 3. CDR1 is SEHNR and CDR2 is FQNEAQ in the germline V gene (reference sequence). The CDR3 loop reads CASRREGTYEQYF. For the CDR3, the DNA is TGTGCCAGCAGACGGGAGGGAACCTACGAGCAGTACTTC. Full variable domain (missing parts from reference TRBV7-9 and TRBJ2-7): DTGVSQNPRHKITKRGQNVTFRCDPISEHNRLYWYRQTLGQGPEFLTYFQNEAQLEKSRLLSDRFSAERPKGSFSTLEIQRTEQGDSAMYLCASRREGTYEQYFGPGTRLTVT.